This T cell receptor beta chain was sequenced in a study of shared clonotypes between healthy human individuals. Study-wide results and limits: A handful of donors showed sharing of approximately 5% of naive CD4 clonotypes.

CDR1 and CDR2 from the germline V gene are SGHVS and FQNEAQ. V lost 8 bases and J lost 5, with 10 bases in between. CDR3 length: 11 amino acids. This clone showed up just a few times. Its matching antigen is unknown. Naive CD8 cells were CD45RO-negative, positively selected for CCR7, excluding terminally differentiated effector memory CD45RA+ cells. Sequenced by immunoSEQ multiplex PCR; TCRdb stores in-frame clones only, minus some. Of hundreds of thousands of clones listed, around 96% were seen once; the top ten hold about 0.25%. The sequencing sample was made of naive CD8+ T cells sorted from blood. The chain combines TRBV7-8 with TRBJ2-7; D not resolved. The clonotype was recovered from a man aged 30 to 45 in good health. CDR3 sequence: CASSRIDEQYF. The DNA for the CDR3 is TGTGCCAGCTCTCGAATCGACGAGCAGTACTTC.